The source of this TCR beta chain is a study of shared clonotypes between healthy human individuals. Every donor was a Caucasian adult from Nashville, Tennessee. This clone was detected a few times. Its target is unknown. Germline V gene sequence: CDR1 SGHTS, CDR2 YDEGEE. The CDR3 contains 14 residues. Trimming pared 3 bases from V and 4 bases from J, leaving 13 bases between. Repertoires were generated with immunoSEQ multiplex PCR, while TCRdb's copy carries only in-frame clones and drops some. There are 2 million to 2.5 million clones in the sample; about 92% occur only once, and about 0.39% lies in the top ten. Findings of the study overall: On the whole, naive subsets had larger estimated richness than memory subsets had.

Sequences were obtained from naive CD4+ T cells from PBMCs. Subset described: CD45RA+ positively selected. The TCR comes from a man aged 18 to 35 in good health. Some clones in this sample may be carry-over from other donors' samples. This chain links TRBV5-8 with TRBJ1-2; D gene unclear. This CDR3 reads CASSSSLWSYGYTF. CDR3 DNA sequence: TGTGCCAGCAGCTCTAGTCTTTGGTCCTATGGCTACACCTTC.